Listed here are 27 T cell receptor beta chains from one sample, sequenced in a study of early T cells in non-severe SARS-CoV-2 infection (TCRdb year 2021). Library preparation was by 5' RACE. Sequencer: NextSeq 500. TCRdb reworked the public reads: Q25 trimming with fastp, MiXCR clone assembly, productive beta chains retained. Here each entry gathers all rows of one CDR3 protein and keeps the most common genes and DNA. The sample table holds about 39,000 distinct CDR3 sequences, of which less than 6% were seen once. The ten top clones hold approximately 4% of the sample. The sequencing used whole blood, collected at baseline. The receptors shown here come from an adult who was a healthcare worker with PCR-confirmed SARS-CoV-2 infection or an uninfected control (not recorded which).

In this sample, this clonotype turned up many times. This chain joins TRBV29-1 and TRBJ2-7, with D possibly TRBD2 on 6 matching bases. The CDR3 contains 12 residues. V was pared by 6 bases and J by 2 bases, with 11 bases between. Germline loops: CDR1 SQVTM, CDR2 ANQGSEA. The CDR3 region has the DNA TGCAGCGTCCGGGACTCTCCCTACGAGCAGTACTTC. It encodes CSVRDSPYEQYF.

The sample holds many counts of this clonotype. The chain combines TRBV7-6 with TRBJ2-7, with D tentatively TRBD1 or TRBD2 (5 bases each). The CDR3 runs 13 residues. With 2 bases removed from V and 5 bases from J, the gap between germline ends came to 10 bases. CDR1 is SGHVS and CDR2 is FNYEAQ in the germline V gene. This CDR3 reads CASSLSGTNEQYF. For the CDR3, the DNA is TGTGCCAGCAGCTTATCGGGGACCAACGAGCAGTACTTC.

This clonotype was picked up a small number of times. The chain links TRBV12-5 to TRBJ2-3; 10 nucleotides agree with TRBD2. The V and J ends lost 6 bases and 2 bases, in that order; junction bases with no gene match: 5. The CDR3 contains 15 residues. Germline V CDR1 and CDR2: LGHNT, FRNRAP. The CDR3, as DNA: TGTGCTAGTGGCCCCGGACTAGCGGCCACAGATACGCAGTATTTT. This sequence encodes CASGPGLAATDTQYF.

This clonotype was counted many times. The chain uses TRBV29-1 and TRBJ1-5; 7 nucleotides align to TRBD1. CDR3 length: 14 amino acids. In germline, CDR1 is SQVTM, CDR2 ANQGSEA. V was pared by 4 bases and J by 4 bases, with 7 bases of the junction left unmatched. CDR3 coding DNA: TGCAGCGTTGTCATCGCAGGGGGTAATCAGCCCCAGCATTTT. This codes for CSVVIAGGNQPQHF.

This clonotype was seen repeatedly, ten times or more. The chain is built from TRBV7-9 and TRBJ1-3; D unresolved. The CDR3 totals 15 residues. V shed 5 bases and J shed 4 bases, with 15 bases lying between them. Germline V CDR1 and CDR2: SEHNR, FQNEAQ (reference sequence). The CDR3 nucleotides are TGTGCCAGCAGCCAACCCTTGACCGCCGGAAACACCATATATTTT. It is translated as CASSQPLTAGNTIYF.

This clonotype was picked up many times. The V gene is TRBV12-3 or TRBV12-4, the J gene TRBJ2-7; TRBD2 matches at 8 bases. This CDR3 has 15 residues. J lost 0 bases, V lost 1 base, and 2 bases had no gene match. Here the CDR3 reads CASSLVAGLSYEQYF. CDR3 DNA: TGTGCCAGCAGTTTAGTAGCGGGGCTCTCCTACGAGCAGTACTTC.

This clonotype came up many times. The chain recombines TRBV20-1 with TRBJ2-7; D uncertain. V was clipped by 4 bases and J by 3 bases, with 10 bases between them. This CDR3 spans 12 amino acids. The germline V gene encodes CDR1 DFQATT and CDR2 SNEGSKA (reference sequence). The CDR3 sequence: CSAIPLNYEQYF. In DNA form, the CDR3 reads TGCAGTGCTATCCCGCTCAACTACGAGCAGTACTTC.

The table lists this clonotype with many counts. The rearrangement uses TRBV5-1 and TRBJ2-1; 9 nucleotides agree with TRBD2. V lost 2 bases, J lost 5 bases, and 2 bases stayed unmatched. The CDR3 contains 14 residues. The V gene's germline CDR1 is SGHRS and CDR2 YFSETQ. Written as DNA, the CDR3 is TGCGCCAGCAGCTTTAGCGGGGGTAACAATGAGCAGTTCTTC. This gives the protein CASSFSGGNNEQFF.

This clonotype has ten or more counts. The gene calls are TRBV30 and TRBJ2-7; maybe TRBD2 (6 bases). V lost 3 bases, J lost 5 bases, and 29 bases lay in between. The CDR3 has 18 amino acids. Germline values: CDR1 GTSNPN, CDR2 SVGIG (reference sequence). The CDR3 protein is CAWSGIGPGTLGGHEQYF. CDR3 in DNA: TGTGCCTGGAGCGGGATTGGCCCCGGGACTCTAGGAGGGCACGAGCAGTACTTC.

This clonotype appeared many times. The V gene is TRBV5-5, the J gene TRBJ1-5; D unresolved. The CDR3 loop spans 15 amino acids. Between the trimmed V and J ends, which lost 2 bases and 0 bases, there was a span of 9 bases. Germline CDR1 SGHKS, CDR2 YYEKEE (reference sequence). The chain's CDR3 is CASSFQGISNQPQHF. DNA for the CDR3: TGTGCCAGCAGCTTCCAAGGGATTAGCAATCAGCCCCAGCATTTT.

The chain joins TRBV29-1 to TRBJ2-1; D is unclear. The CDR3 has 13 residues. The germline gives CDR1 SQVTM, CDR2 ANQGSEA. In DNA, the CDR3 is TGCACCCTGTTGAAACCAACCTACAATGAGCAGTTCTTC. Translated: CTLLKPTYNEQFF.

This clonotype was recorded many times. This chain joins TRBV4-1 and TRBJ1-1, with a tentative D call TRBD1 (5 bases). Germline lookup yields CDR1 MGHRA and CDR2 YSYEKL. This CDR3 comprises 16 residues. V lost 1 base to trimming and J lost 0 bases, with 12 bases between them. The CDR3 reads CASSQVGGRLNTEAFF. CDR3 coding DNA: TGCGCCAGCAGCCAAGTTGGGGGACGGTTGAACACTGAAGCTTTCTTT.

The CDR3 coding sequence is TGCGCCAGCCAGGTTGGAAAGCCCCAGCATTTT. Translating gives CASQVGKPQHF. The chain has TRBV10-1 and TRBJ1-5; no reliable D call. V lost 8 bases and J lost 8, with 10 bases in between. Germline values: CDR1 WNHNN, CDR2 SYGVQD (reference sequence). The CDR3 spans 11 residues.

This clonotype was observed at least ten times. The rearrangement joins TRBV30 to TRBJ1-1; 8 nucleotides agree with TRBD1. The germline CDR1 and CDR2 sequences are GTSNPN and SVGIG (reference sequence). The CDR3 has 16 amino acids. With 2 bases clipped from V and 0 bases from J, the junction kept 8 bases outside the gene matches. CDR3 region: CAWSPGQGLMNTEAFF. DNA for the CDR3: TGTGCCTGGAGTCCCGGACAGGGCCTTATGAACACTGAAGCTTTCTTT. Combining the CDR3 with reference TRBV30 and TRBJ1-1 gives the whole variable domain SQTIHQWPATLVQPVGSPLSLECTVEGTSNPNLYWYRQAAGRGLQLLFYSVGIGQISSEVPQNLSASRPQDRQFILSSKKLLLSDSGFYLCAWSPGQGLMNTEAFFGQGTRLTVV.

The rearrangement uses TRBV6-5 and TRBJ2-7, with 9 bases matching TRBD1. J lost 1 base, V lost 6 bases, and 4 bases had no gene match. The germline gives CDR1 MNHEY, CDR2 SVGAGI. The CDR3 consists of 14 residues. CDR3 in DNA: TGTGCCAGCAGAAGACAGGGGGTGTCCTACGAGCAGTACTTC. This sequence encodes CASRRQGVSYEQYF.

At least ten counts were recorded for this clonotype. V is TRBV20-1 and J is TRBJ2-7, with 7 nucleotides matching TRBD2. The CDR3 is made up of 14 amino acids. V shed 4 bases and J 2 bases; nucleotides not matched to a gene: 8. Germline-derived CDR1 and CDR2 are DFQATT and SNEGSKA (reference sequence). CDR3 bases: TGCAGTGCTACCCCTCCGGCGGGAGCCTACGAGCAGTACTTC. The encoded protein is CSATPPAGAYEQYF.

This clonotype was seen many times. The chain links TRBV20-1 to TRBJ2-5, with D perhaps matching TRBD2 (6 bases). The V gene lost 8 bases and the J gene lost 4 bases, with 20 bases spanning the gap. This CDR3 is 14 amino acids long. CDR1 is DFQATT, CDR2 SNEGSKA, per germline (reference sequence). CDR3 nucleotides: TGCAGTACACCGGGACTTAATAGGGGAGAGACCCAGTACTTC. Its protein is CSTPGLNRGETQYF.

The chain employs TRBV7-9 and TRBJ2-3; 9 nucleotides line up with TRBD2. V lost 3 bases to trimming and J lost 0 bases; unmatched junction nucleotides: 1. CDR1 and CDR2 from the germline V gene are SEHNR and FQNEAQ (reference sequence). The CDR3 is 15 amino acids. The DNA for the CDR3 is TGTGCCAGCAGCTTTCTAGCGGGGAGCACAGATACGCAGTATTTT. Translation gives CASSFLAGSTDTQYF.

Many counts were recorded for this clonotype. The chain employs TRBV6-6 and TRBJ1-5, with D tentatively TRBD1 (5 bases). Germline CDR1 reads MNHNY; CDR2 reads SVGAGI (reference sequence). Trimming took off 2 bases at V and 6 bases at J, with 17 bases between the two ends. The CDR3 consists of 16 residues. Here the CDR3 DNA reads TGTGCCAGCAGTTACCACTCGCAGGGAAAGGGTCAGCCCCAGCATTTT. Protein sequence: CASSYHSQGKGQPQHF.

This clonotype was recorded at least ten times. The gene calls are TRBV7-9 and TRBJ2-7; 8 positions match TRBD1. This CDR3 region has 15 residues. Per germline, CDR1 SEHNR and CDR2 FQNEAQ (reference sequence). V was pared by 5 bases and J by 3 bases, with 9 bases of the junction left unmatched. CDR3: CASSRGGTGYYEQYF. CDR3 nucleotides: TGTGCCAGCAGCCGAGGGGGGACAGGCTACTACGAGCAGTACTTC. Full variable domain (outside the CDR3, taken from reference TRBV7-9 and TRBJ2-7): DTGVSQNPRHKITKRGQNVTFRCDPISEHNRLYWYRQTLGQGPEFLTYFQNEAQLEKSRLLSDRFSAERPKGSFSTLEIQRTEQGDSAMYLCASSRGGTGYYEQYFGPGTRLTVT.

This clonotype was found many times. The chain uses TRBV6-5 and TRBJ2-2; no clear D. The germline V gene encodes CDR1 MNHEY and CDR2 SVGAGI. The CDR3 contains 14 residues. V lost 7 bases and J 2 bases, leaving 11 bases between the germline ends. CDR3 nucleotides: TGTGCCAGCACCCTCCGGGCCAACACCGGGGAGCTGTTTTTT. Protein product: CASTLRANTGELFF.

The rearrangement links TRBV29-1 to TRBJ2-2; D not certain. Per germline, CDR1 SQVTM and CDR2 ANQGSEA. The V end lost 6 bases, the J end lost 7 bases, and 12 bases lay between the germline ends. The CDR3 covers 12 residues. CDR3 sequence (DNA): TGCAGCGTCGCCCTAGGATTCGGGGAGCTGTTTTTT. Translated: CSVALGFGELFF.

This clonotype was counted at least ten times. The rearrangement joins TRBV7-9 to TRBJ2-7; a possible D gene is TRBD1 (7 bases). The V and J ends lost 5 bases and 7 bases respectively, with 18 bases between them. The CDR3 has 14 amino acids. Germline V gene sequence: CDR1 SEHNR, CDR2 FQNEAQ (reference sequence). Written as DNA, the CDR3 is TGTGCCAGCAGCAAGGCGGAGGGGGCAGAAGAGCAGTACTTC. Translated, it gives CASSKAEGAEEQYF.

At least ten counts were recorded for this clonotype. The chain links TRBV5-4 to TRBJ2-1; D unresolved. The germline gives CDR1 SGHNT, CDR2 YYREEE (reference sequence). CDR3 length: 12 residues. V gave up 2 bases and J gave up 8 bases, with 8 bases separating them. The CDR3 loop is CASSFLGDEQFF. CDR3 nucleotides: TGTGCCAGCAGCTTCTTGGGCGATGAGCAGTTCTTC.

A few counts support this clonotype. The chain links TRBV11-2 to TRBJ2-5; 14 bases are a match to TRBD2. This CDR3 spans 20 amino acids. The germline CDR1 and CDR2 sequences are SGHAT and FQNNGV. J was trimmed by 5 bases and V by 5 bases; bases with no gene match: 19. The chain's CDR3 is CASSPKGPTSGRDFQETQYF. For the CDR3, the DNA is TGTGCCAGCAGCCCCAAGGGGCCGACTAGCGGGAGGGATTTCCAGGAGACCCAGTACTTC.

In this sample, this clonotype turned up many times. The chain combines TRBV5-1 with TRBJ2-2; 11 nucleotides agree with TRBD2. This CDR3 comprises 17 residues. Germline CDR1 is SGHRS and CDR2 is YFSETQ. Losses at the gene ends were 3 bases for V and 0 bases for J; bases not matched to a gene: 4. In DNA, the CDR3 is TGCGCCAGCAGCTCCACTAGCGGGGGCGCGAACACCGGGGAGCTGTTTTTT. Amino acids: CASSSTSGGANTGELFF.

This clonotype has at least ten counts. The J gene is TRBJ1-2, the V gene TRBV7-6; possibly TRBD1 for D (6 bases). Deletions cut 5 bases from V and 1 base from J, with 11 bases between. The germline gives CDR1 SGHVS, CDR2 FNYEAQ. This CDR3 contains 14 residues. This chain's CDR3 is CASSPQQGNYGYTF. CDR3 DNA: TGTGCCAGCAGCCCTCAACAGGGTAACTATGGCTACACCTTC.